This entry is about one TCR beta chain. Its antigen is currently unknown. The sample comes from a study of radiation and T cells in renal cell carcinoma. Germline V gene sequence: CDR1 MDHEN, CDR2 SYDVKM. With V trimmed by 10 bases and J by 5 bases, 13 bases remained unmatched. The CDR3 is 15 residues long. Time point in this sample: blood 2 weeks post-SBRT. Treatment denoted: 15 Gy SBRT to primary tumor, nephrectomy 4 weeks later. Whole-study findings and limits: From baseline, blood top tumor clonotypes peaked at 2 weeks post-radiation.

TCRdb's copy holds only in-frame clones and misses some; the assay was immunoSEQ multiplex PCR. The sample records 95,000 to 150,000 clones, about four fifths being singletons. The sample consisted of blood, taken from a patient whose treatment included radiotherapy and nephrectomy. The source is a middle-aged man with renal cell carcinoma. The chain carries TRBV28 and TRBJ1-5; 8 nucleotides agree with TRBD1. In DNA form, the CDR3 reads TGTGCCACCTTAACTTTGGACAGGGCACATCAGCCCCAGCATTTT. Translation: CATLTLDRAHQPQHF.